This T cell receptor (beta chain) was recorded in a study of blood T cell repertoires in COVID-19. As for the study in general: Donors in the United States, Italy and Spain gave samples during acute or convalescent COVID-19. PBMCs, B-cell-depleted T cells, or T cells were the source of the cDNA or gDNA that made up the material.

Assay: immunoSEQ multiplex PCR; the TCRdb copy retains only in-frame clones and omits some. Of 95,000 to 120,000 clones in the sample, about 88% were seen once. Germline trimming cut 6 bases from V and 5 bases from J; bases unmatched to any gene: 12. The CDR3 covers 15 residues. CDR1 and CDR2 from the germline V gene are MNHEY and SMNVEV (reference sequence). The chain links TRBV27 to TRBJ2-7, with 8 bases identical to TRBD1. The sequenced sample consisted of peripheral blood. The clonotype was recovered from a man between 40 and 49 years old with acute or convalescent COVID-19. The DNA for the CDR3 is TGTGCCAGCAGAGGACCAGGACAGGGAGGCCACGAGCAGTACTTC. Its translation is CASRGPGQGGHEQYF.